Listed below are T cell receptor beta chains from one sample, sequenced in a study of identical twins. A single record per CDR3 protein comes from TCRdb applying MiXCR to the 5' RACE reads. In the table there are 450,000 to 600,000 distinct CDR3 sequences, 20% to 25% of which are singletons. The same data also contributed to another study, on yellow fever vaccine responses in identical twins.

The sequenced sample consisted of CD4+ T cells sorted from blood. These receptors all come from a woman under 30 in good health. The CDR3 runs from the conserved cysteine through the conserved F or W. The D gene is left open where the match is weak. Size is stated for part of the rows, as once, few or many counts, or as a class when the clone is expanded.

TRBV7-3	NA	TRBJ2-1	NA	CASSSDGINRNEQFF	TGTGCCAGCAGCAGTGATGGAATCAATAGAAATGAGCAGTTCTTC
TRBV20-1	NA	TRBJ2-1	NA	CSAIRGASEDEQFF	TGCAGTGCCATCCGGGGGGCCTCAGAGGATGAGCAGTTCTTC
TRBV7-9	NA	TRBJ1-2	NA	CASGAIVYGYTF	TGTGCCAGCGGCGCAATCGTCTATGGCTACACCTTC
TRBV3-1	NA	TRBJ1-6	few	CASSHFNSPLHF	TGTGCCAGCAGCCACTTTAATTCACCCCTCCACTTT
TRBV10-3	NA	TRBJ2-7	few	CAISLGGRYEQYF	TGTGCCATCAGCTTAGGAGGACGCTACGAGCAGTACTTC
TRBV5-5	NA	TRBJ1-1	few	CASSLAYRQPNTEAFF	TGTGCCAGCAGCTTGGCCTATAGACAGCCGAACACTGAAGCTTTCTTT
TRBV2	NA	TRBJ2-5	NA	CASSGRGTYQETQYF	TGTGCCAGCAGCGGGCGCGGGACTTATCAAGAGACCCAGTACTTC
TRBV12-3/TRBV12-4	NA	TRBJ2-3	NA	CAAGQLLTQYF	TGTGCCGCGGGCCAGCTCTTAACGCAGTATTTT
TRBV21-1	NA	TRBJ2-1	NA	CARQGVEQFF	TGTGCCAGACAGGGGGTTGAGCAGTTCTTC
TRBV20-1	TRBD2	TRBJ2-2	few	CSARDALAGAGTGELFF	TGCAGTGCTAGAGATGCTTTAGCGGGAGCGGGGACCGGGGAGCTGTTTTTT
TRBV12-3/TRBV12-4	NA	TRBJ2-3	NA	CASSVQGSGDTQYF	TGTGCCAGCAGTGTACAGGGCTCGGGAGATACGCAGTATTTT
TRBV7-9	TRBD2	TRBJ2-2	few	CASSGTSGDFGELFF	TGTGCCAGCAGCGGGACTAGCGGGGACTTCGGGGAGCTGTTTTTT
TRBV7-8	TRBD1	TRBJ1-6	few	CASSLSGQGESPLHF	TGTGCCAGCAGCTTATCCGGACAGGGAGAATCACCCCTCCACTTT
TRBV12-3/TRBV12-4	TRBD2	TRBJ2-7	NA	CASSLSSGTLYEQYF	TGTGCCAGCAGTTTGTCAAGCGGGACCCTCTACGAGCAGTACTTC
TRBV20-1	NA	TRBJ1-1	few	CSARPETGNTEAFF	TGCAGTGCTAGGCCCGAGACAGGGAACACTGAAGCTTTCTTT
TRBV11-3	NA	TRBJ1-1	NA	CASSLDRVSEAFF	TGTGCCAGCAGCTTAGATCGAGTCAGCGAAGCTTTCTTT
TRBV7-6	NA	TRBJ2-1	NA	CASSRRYRSYNEQFF	TGTGCCAGCAGCCGGCGATATCGCTCCTACAATGAGCAGTTCTTC
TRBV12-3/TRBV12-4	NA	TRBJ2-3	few	CASSPQGASTDTQYF	TGTGCCAGCAGTCCACAGGGCGCGAGCACAGATACGCAGTATTTT
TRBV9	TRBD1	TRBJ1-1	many	CASSADRGPAFF	TGTGCCAGCAGCGCGGACAGGGGGCCAGCTTTCTTT
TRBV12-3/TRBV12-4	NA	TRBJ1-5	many	CASSFGLLGQQPQHF	TGTGCCAGCAGTTTCGGGCTCCTTGGACAGCAGCCCCAGCATTTT